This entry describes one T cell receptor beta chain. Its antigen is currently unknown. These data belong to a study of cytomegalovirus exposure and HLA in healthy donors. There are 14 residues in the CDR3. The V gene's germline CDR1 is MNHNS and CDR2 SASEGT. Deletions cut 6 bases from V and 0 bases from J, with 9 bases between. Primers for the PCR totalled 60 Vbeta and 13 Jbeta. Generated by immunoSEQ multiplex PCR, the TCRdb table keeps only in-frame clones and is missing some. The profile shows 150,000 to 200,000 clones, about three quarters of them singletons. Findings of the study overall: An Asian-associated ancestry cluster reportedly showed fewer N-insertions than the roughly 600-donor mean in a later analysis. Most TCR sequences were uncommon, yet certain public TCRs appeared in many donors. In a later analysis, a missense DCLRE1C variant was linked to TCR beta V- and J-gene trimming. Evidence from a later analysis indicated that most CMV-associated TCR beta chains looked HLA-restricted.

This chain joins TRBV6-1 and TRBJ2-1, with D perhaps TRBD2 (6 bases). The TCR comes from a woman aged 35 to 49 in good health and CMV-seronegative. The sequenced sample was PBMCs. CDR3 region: CASSAGPSYNEQFF. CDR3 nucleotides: TGTGCCAGCAGCGCGGGACCCTCCTACAATGAGCAGTTCTTC.